The sequence of this T cell receptor (beta chain) was determined in a study of T cells in pancreatic ductal adenocarcinoma. The study's findings and limits: Blood had more productive templates and roughly 8-fold more unique clonotypes than tumor. No significant tumor-blood clonality difference; means were about 0.12 and 0.073.

The CDR3 is made up of 17 amino acids. Sequenced by immunoSEQ multiplex PCR; TCRdb stores in-frame clones only, minus some. The sample holds around 94,000 clones, 90% to 95% seen once. As regards this clone: Antigen specificity is unknown.

Surgery without prior neoadjuvant therapy was the treatment of the selected pancreatic ductal adenocarcinoma patients. The V gene is TRBV1, the J gene TRBJ2-2; the D segment call TRBD2 is taken from the table without a DNA check. TRBV1 is marked as a pseudogene. Sequencing was carried out using PBMCs. This receptor was identified in a human donor with pancreatic ductal adenocarcinoma. The chain's CDR3 is CTSSPHGSRGLSGELFF. For the CDR3, the DNA is TGCACCAGCAGCCCCCACGGGTCACGTGGTTTGTCCGGGGAGCTGTTTTTT.